The 15 T cell receptor beta chains below were found in one sample sequenced in a study of blood T cell repertoires in COVID-19. The table came from immunoSEQ multiplex PCR; TCRdb's copy has only in-frame clones and leaves some out. This sample yields a few hundred thousand clones, of which about 90% are seen a single time; approximately 2.6% belongs to the top ten. The sample taken for sequencing was peripheral blood. These receptors were collected from a person under 30 with COVID-19, enrolled during active disease.

CDR3 residues: CASSAGGQGYEQYF. DNA of the CDR3: TGTGCCAGCAGCGCCGGGGGACAGGGGTACGAGCAGTACTTC. This sequence joins TRBV9 and TRBJ2-7; 10 nucleotides match TRBD1. This CDR3 region has 14 residues. Germline V gene data show CDR1 as SGDLS and CDR2 as YYNGEE. Unmatched junction bases numbered 4, after V lost 3 bases and J lost 4 bases.

V and J are TRBV28 and TRBJ2-7; possible D gene TRBD1, 7 bases. V was shortened by 7 bases and J by 3 bases, with 22 bases between the two germline ends. Germline V gene sequence: CDR1 MDHEN, CDR2 SYDVKM. The CDR3 runs 16 residues. Written as DNA, the CDR3 is TGTGCCAGCACCCTTGGCGGGGCAGGGGGTTTCTACGAGCAGTACTTC. This encodes CASTLGGAGGFYEQYF.

CDR3 coding DNA: TGTGCCAGCAGTTACGAGGGTGGTTCACCCCTCCACTTT. Translating gives CASSYEGGSPLHF. The chain employs TRBV6-5 and TRBJ1-6, with no clear D. V was clipped by 2 bases and J by 9 bases, with 8 bases between them. Germline V gene lookup returns CDR1 MNHEY and CDR2 SVGAGI. This CDR3 is 13 amino acids long.

The chain links TRBV27 to TRBJ2-5, with 7 bases lining up with TRBD2. This CDR3 has 15 amino acids. J lost 4 bases, V lost 6 bases, and 11 bases had no gene match. Germline loops: CDR1 MNHEY, CDR2 SMNVEV (reference sequence). The CDR3 DNA is TGTGCCAGCAGCCCTAGCGGAGGGTATGGAGAGACCCAGTACTTC. This sequence encodes CASSPSGGYGETQYF.

The V and J genes are TRBV7-9 and TRBJ2-7, with 8 bases that match TRBD1. This CDR3 has 15 residues. Germline V gene sequence: CDR1 SEHNR, CDR2 FQNEAQ (reference sequence). The ends lost 5 bases at V and 2 bases at J; junction bases unmatched: 8. The CDR3, as DNA: TGTGCCAGCAGCGAACCGGGACAGGCTCCCTACGAGCAGTACTTC. It is translated as CASSEPGQAPYEQYF.

This sequence joins TRBV6-5 and TRBJ1-3, with a weak D call TRBD1 (6 bases). The CDR3 extends over 16 amino acids. The germline gives CDR1 MNHEY, CDR2 SVGAGI. V was pared by 2 bases and J by 7 bases, with 18 bases between. This chain's CDR3 is CASSYAGRGGDNTIYF. DNA for the CDR3: TGTGCCAGCAGTTACGCCGGGAGAGGGGGGGACAACACCATATATTTT.

This clone was recorded a few times. V gene TRBV6-6 combines with J gene TRBJ1-5, with 8 positions matching TRBD1. V shed 7 bases, J shed 0 bases, and the junction held 5 bases outside the gene matches. Germline values: CDR1 MNHNY, CDR2 SVGAGI (reference sequence). The CDR3 runs 15 residues. DNA of the CDR3: TGTGCCAGCAAACAGGGGGGCTATAGCAATCAGCCCCAGCATTTT. Amino acid sequence: CASKQGGYSNQPQHF.

The genes are TRBV7-9 and TRBJ1-2; D gene ambiguous. The CDR3 runs 13 residues. V shed 6 bases and J shed 4 bases, with 12 bases lying between them. Per the germline V gene, CDR1 is SEHNR and CDR2 is FQNEAQ (reference sequence). CDR3: CASRSGMIYGYTF. CDR3 DNA sequence: TGTGCCAGCAGGAGCGGGATGATCTATGGCTACACCTTC.

The rearrangement links TRBV12-3 or TRBV12-4 to TRBJ2-7, with D hard to call. The CDR3 totals 13 residues. Deletions cut 4 bases from V and 2 bases from J, with 9 bases between. The CDR3 loop reads CASSSTHAYEQYF. The CDR3 DNA reads TGTGCCAGCAGTTCCACTCACGCCTACGAGCAGTACTTC.

This chain uses TRBV6-1 with TRBJ2-7; the D gene is possibly TRBD2 (5 bases). Germline V lookup: CDR1 MNHNS, CDR2 SASEGT. Trimming left V 2 bases short and J 5 bases short, with 19 bases between. The CDR3 has 16 amino acids. The CDR3 DNA is TGTGCCAGCAGTGAATTGGCAGGCGGGTTCTTCAACGAGCAGTACTTC. It encodes CASSELAGGFFNEQYF.

The chain carries TRBV13 and TRBJ2-1; 8 bases fit TRBD2. V shed 3 bases, J shed 1 base, and the junction held 8 bases outside the gene matches. Per germline, CDR1 PRHDT and CDR2 FYEKMQ (reference sequence). The CDR3 consists of 17 residues. DNA of the CDR3: TGTGCCAGCAGCTTGGGCGGGAGGCGGAGGTCCTACAATGAGCAGTTCTTC. Its translation: CASSLGGRRRSYNEQFF.

The genes are TRBV11-2 and TRBJ2-6, with 9 bases lining up with TRBD1. CDR3 length: 18 amino acids. Germline values: CDR1 SGHAT, CDR2 FQNNGV. The V gene end was trimmed by 2 bases and the J gene end by 3 bases; junction bases not matched to a gene: 8. The CDR3 coding sequence is TGTGCCAGCAGCTTACCCCGGGACAGGGCGGATGGGGCCAACGTCCTGACTTTC. Protein: CASSLPRDRADGANVLTF.

The genes are TRBV2 and TRBJ2-2; maybe TRBD2 (6 bases). Trimming took off 5 bases at V and 6 bases at J, with 16 bases between the two ends. Germline assignment: CDR1 SNHLY and CDR2 FYNNEI. The CDR3 totals 15 residues. As DNA, the CDR3 is TGTGCCAGCAGTCGGATGGGGGGTACAGCCGGGGAGCTGTTTTTT. Its protein is CASSRMGGTAGELFF.

The V call is TRBV27, the J call TRBJ1-6, with D possibly TRBD1 on 6 matching bases. This CDR3 contains 14 residues. The ends were cut back, 7 bases at V and 7 bases at J, with 14 bases in the middle. Germline values: CDR1 MNHEY, CDR2 SMNVEV (reference sequence). The CDR3 region has the DNA TGTGCCAGCAACGACGACAGGCAAAATTCACCCCTCCACTTT. Translated: CASNDDRQNSPLHF.

The rearrangement uses TRBV6-6 and TRBJ2-7; possible D gene TRBD2, 5 bases. This CDR3 spans 12 amino acids. Trimming cost V 2 bases and J 4 bases, with 6 bases left between them. Germline CDR1 reads MNHNY; CDR2 reads SVGAGI (reference sequence). The CDR3: CASSYREYEQYF. The CDR3 DNA reads TGTGCCAGCAGTTACAGGGAGTACGAGCAGTACTTC.